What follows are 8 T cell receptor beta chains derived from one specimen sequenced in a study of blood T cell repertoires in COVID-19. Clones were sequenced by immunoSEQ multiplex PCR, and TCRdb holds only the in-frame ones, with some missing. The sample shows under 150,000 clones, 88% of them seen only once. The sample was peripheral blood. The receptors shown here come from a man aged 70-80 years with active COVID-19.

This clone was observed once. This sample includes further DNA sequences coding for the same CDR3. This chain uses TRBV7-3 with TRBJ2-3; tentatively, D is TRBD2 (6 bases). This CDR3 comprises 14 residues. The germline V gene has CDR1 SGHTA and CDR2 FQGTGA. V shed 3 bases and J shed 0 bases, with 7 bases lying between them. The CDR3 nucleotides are TGTGCCAGCAGCTTCAGCGGGAGCACAGATACGCAGTATTTT. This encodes CASSFSGSTDTQYF.

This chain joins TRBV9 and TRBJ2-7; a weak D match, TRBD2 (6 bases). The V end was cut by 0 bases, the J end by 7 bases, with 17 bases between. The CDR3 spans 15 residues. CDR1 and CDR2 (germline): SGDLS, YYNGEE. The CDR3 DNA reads TGTGCCAGCAGCGTAGGTGGGGGAGGCCCTTTAGAGCAGTACTTC. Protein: CASSVGGGGPLEQYF.

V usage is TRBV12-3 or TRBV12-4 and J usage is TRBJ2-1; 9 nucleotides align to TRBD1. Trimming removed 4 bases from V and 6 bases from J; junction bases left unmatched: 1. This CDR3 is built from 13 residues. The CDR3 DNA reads TGTGCCAGCAGTTGGGACAGGGTCAATGAGCAGTTCTTC. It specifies CASSWDRVNEQFF.

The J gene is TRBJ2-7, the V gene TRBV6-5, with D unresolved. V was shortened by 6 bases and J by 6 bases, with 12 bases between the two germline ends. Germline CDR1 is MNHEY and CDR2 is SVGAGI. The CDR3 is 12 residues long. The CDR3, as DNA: TGTGCCAGCAGGGGCTTCGGTGGCGAGCAGTACTTC. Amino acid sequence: CASRGFGGEQYF.

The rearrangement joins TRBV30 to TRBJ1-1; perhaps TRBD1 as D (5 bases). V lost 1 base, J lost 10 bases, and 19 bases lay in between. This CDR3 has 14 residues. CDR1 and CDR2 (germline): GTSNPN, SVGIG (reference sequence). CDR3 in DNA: TGTGCCTGGAGTGGGGGCTACCAAGTCGGCGGAGCTTTCTTT. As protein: CAWSGGYQVGGAFF.

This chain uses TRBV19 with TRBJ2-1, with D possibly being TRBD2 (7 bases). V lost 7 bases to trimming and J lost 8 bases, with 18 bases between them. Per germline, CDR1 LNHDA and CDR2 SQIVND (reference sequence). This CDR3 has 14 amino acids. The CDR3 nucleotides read TGTGCCAGTAAGAGGGGGAGGGCCCGGGATGAGCAGTTCTTC. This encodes CASKRGRARDEQFF. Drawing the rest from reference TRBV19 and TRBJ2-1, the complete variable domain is DGGITQSPKYLFRKEGQNVTLSCEQNLNHDAMYWYRQDPGQGLRLIYYSQIVNDFQKGDIAEGYSVSREKKESFPLTVTSAQKNPTAFYLCASKRGRARDEQFFGPGTRLTVL.

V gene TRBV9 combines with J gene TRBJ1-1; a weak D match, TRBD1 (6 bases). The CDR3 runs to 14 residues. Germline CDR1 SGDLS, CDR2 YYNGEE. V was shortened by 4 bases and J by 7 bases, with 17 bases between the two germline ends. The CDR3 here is CASSPSTGLGEAFF. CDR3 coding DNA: TGTGCCAGCAGCCCCTCCACAGGGCTGGGTGAAGCTTTCTTT.

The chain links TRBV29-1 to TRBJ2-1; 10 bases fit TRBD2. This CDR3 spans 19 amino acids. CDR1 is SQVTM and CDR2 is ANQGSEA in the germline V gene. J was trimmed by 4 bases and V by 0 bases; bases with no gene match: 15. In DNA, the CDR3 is TGCAGCGTTGAAGAGGCCAGAGAAAGCGGGAGGGCCGAATACAATGAGCAGTTCTTC. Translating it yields CSVEEARESGRAEYNEQFF.